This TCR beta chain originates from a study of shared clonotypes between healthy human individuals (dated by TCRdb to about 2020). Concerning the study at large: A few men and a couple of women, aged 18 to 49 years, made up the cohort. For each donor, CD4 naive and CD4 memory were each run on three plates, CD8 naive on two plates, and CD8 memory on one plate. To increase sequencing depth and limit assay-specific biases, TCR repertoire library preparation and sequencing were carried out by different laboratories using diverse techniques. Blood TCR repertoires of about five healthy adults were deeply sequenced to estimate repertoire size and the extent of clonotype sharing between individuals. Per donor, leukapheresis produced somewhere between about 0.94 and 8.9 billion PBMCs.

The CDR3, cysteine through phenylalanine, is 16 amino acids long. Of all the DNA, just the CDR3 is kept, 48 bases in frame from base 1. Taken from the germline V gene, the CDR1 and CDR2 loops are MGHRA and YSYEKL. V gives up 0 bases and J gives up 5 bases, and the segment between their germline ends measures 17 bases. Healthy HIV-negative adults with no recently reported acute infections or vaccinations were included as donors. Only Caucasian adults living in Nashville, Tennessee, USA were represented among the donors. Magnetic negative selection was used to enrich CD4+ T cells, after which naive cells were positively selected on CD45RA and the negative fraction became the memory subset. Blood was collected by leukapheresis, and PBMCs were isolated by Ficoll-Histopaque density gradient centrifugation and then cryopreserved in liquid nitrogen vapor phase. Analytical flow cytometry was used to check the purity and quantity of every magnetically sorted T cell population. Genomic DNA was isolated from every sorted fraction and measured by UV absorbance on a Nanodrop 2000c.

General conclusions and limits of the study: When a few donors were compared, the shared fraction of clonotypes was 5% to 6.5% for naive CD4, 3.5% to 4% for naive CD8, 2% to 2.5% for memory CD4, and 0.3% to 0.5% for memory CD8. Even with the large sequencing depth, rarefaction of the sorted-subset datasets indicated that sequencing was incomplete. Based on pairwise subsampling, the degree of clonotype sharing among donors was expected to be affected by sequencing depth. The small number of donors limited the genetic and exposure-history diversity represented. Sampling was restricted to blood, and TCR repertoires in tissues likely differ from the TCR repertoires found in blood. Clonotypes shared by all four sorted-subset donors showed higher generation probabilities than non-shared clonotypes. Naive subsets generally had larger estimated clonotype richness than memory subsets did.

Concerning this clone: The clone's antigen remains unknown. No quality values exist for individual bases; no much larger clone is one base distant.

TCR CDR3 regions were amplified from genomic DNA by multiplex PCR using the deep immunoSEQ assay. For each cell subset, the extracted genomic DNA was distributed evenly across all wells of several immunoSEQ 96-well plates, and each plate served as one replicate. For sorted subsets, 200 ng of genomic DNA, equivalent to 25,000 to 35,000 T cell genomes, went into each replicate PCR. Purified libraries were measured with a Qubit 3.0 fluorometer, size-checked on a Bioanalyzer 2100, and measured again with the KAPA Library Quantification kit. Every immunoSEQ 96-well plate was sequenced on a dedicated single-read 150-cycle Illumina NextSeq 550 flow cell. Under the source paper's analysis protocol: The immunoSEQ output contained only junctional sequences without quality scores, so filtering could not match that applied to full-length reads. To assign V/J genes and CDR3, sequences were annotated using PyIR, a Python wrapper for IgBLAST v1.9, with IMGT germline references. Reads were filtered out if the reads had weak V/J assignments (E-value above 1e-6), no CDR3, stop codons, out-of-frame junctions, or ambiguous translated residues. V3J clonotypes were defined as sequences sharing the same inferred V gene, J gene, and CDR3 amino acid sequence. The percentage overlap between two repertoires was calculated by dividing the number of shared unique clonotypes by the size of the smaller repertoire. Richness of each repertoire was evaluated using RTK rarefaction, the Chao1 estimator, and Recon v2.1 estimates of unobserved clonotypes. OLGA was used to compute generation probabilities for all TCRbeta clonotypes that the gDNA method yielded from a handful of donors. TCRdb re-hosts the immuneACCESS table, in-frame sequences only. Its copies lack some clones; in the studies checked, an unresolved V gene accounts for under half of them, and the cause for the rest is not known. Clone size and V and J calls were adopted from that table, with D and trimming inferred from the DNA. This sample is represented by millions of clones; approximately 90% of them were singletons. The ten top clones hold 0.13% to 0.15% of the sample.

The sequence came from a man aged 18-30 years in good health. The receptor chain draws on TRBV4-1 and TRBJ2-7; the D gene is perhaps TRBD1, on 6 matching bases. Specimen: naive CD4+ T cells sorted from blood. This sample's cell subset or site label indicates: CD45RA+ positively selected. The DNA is TGCGCCAGCAGCCAAGATCTAGGACAGAGGGCCCACGAGCAGTACTTC. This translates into CASSQDLGQRAHEQYF.